The 24 T cell receptor beta chains below all came from one sample that was sequenced in a study of blood T cell repertoires in COVID-19 (dated by TCRdb to the early 2020s). Library generation was performed with the immunoSEQ multiplex PCR assay. Imported from immuneACCESS, the table was reduced by TCRdb to in-frame sequences with V and J called. These copies leave out some clones; in studies compared against another copy, an unresolved V gene accounts for under half, and the cause of the remainder is not known. The table for this sample lists some 150,000 clones; around 80% of them were counted only once. The ten biggest clones cover approximately 9% of the sample. Sequencing was performed on peripheral blood. These receptors came from a woman of 80 years or more in a cohort sampled during active or convalescent COVID-19.

This clone showed up just once. The CDR3 DNA reads TGTGCCAGCAGTGAGGACAGGGGCATTTCCAATGAGCAGTTCTTC. Protein product: CASSEDRGISNEQFF. The chain joins TRBV6-1 to TRBJ2-1, with 9 positions matching TRBD1. CDR1 MNHNS and CDR2 SASEGT come from the germline V gene. The J segment lost 6 bases and the V segment lost 3 bases, leaving 6 bases of the junction unmatched. The CDR3 is 15 amino acids.

The rearrangement links TRBV5-1 to TRBJ2-5, with D perhaps matching TRBD2 (5 bases). The V gene's germline CDR1 is SGHRS and CDR2 YFSETQ. The length of the CDR3 is 16 residues. V gave up 0 bases and J gave up 5 bases, with 17 bases separating them. The CDR3 bases are TGCGCCAGCAGCTTGGTCTCCTGGACTCCCGGTGAGACCCAGTACTTC. Translated, it gives CASSLVSWTPGETQYF. The variable domain in full, with the rest retrieved from reference TRBV5-1 and TRBJ2-5, is KAGVTQTPRYLIKTRGQQVTLSCSPISGHRSVSWYQQTPGQGLQFLFEYFSETQRNKGNFPGRFSGRQFSNSRSEMNVSTLELGDSALYLCASSLVSWTPGETQYFGPGTRLLVL.

This chain links TRBV24-1 with TRBJ2-5; the D gene is possibly TRBD2 (5 bases). The length of the CDR3 is 14 residues. The germline V gene has CDR1 KGHDR and CDR2 SFDVKD. Deletions cut 4 bases from V and 2 bases from J, with 10 bases between. CDR3 sequence: CATSESGIQETQYF. CDR3 DNA sequence: TGTGCCACCAGTGAGTCCGGGATTCAAGAGACCCAGTACTTC.

The gene calls are TRBV7-3 and TRBJ2-2, with 7 bases aligning to TRBD1. The CDR3 has 16 residues. Losses at the gene ends were 3 bases for V and 1 base for J; bases not matched to a gene: 5. Per germline, CDR1 SGHTA and CDR2 FQGTGA. The CDR3 DNA sequence: TGTGCCAGCAGCTTTTCGGGACAGTTGAACACCGGGGAGCTGTTTTTT. Amino acids: CASSFSGQLNTGELFF. Drawing the rest from reference TRBV7-3 and TRBJ2-2, the complete variable domain is GAGVSQTPSNKVTEKGKYVELRCDPISGHTALYWYRQSLGQGPEFLIYFQGTGAADDSGLPNDRFFAVRPEGSVSTLKIQRTERGDSAVYLCASSFSGQLNTGELFFGEGSRLTVL.

CDR3 nucleotides: TGTGCCAGCAGTTATGGGACAGGGGGTAATGAAAAACTGTTTTTT. This gives the protein CASSYGTGGNEKLFF. The chain combines TRBV6-5 with TRBJ1-4; 11 bases are shared with TRBD1. Germline V CDR1 and CDR2: MNHEY, SVGAGI. J gave up 4 bases and V 3 bases, and 1 base lay outside the gene matches. This CDR3 has 15 residues.

In its sample, this clone was seen a few times. The V and J genes are TRBV30 and TRBJ2-1; 9 bases line up with TRBD2. The CDR3 contains 13 residues. CDR1 GTSNPN and CDR2 SVGIG come from the germline V gene (reference sequence). V lost 4 bases and J lost 4; bases outside the gene matches: 2. CDR3 DNA: TGTGCCTGGAAGGCGGGGGGGTACAATGAGCAGTTCTTC. Amino acid sequence: CAWKAGGYNEQFF.

The chain couples TRBV5-1 to TRBJ1-1; D is possibly TRBD1 (6 bases). This CDR3 region has 14 residues. The V gene's germline CDR1 is SGHRS and CDR2 YFSETQ. V lost 0 bases and J 1 base, leaving 7 bases between the germline ends. As DNA, the CDR3 is TGCGCCAGCAGCTTGGAAGGGGGGAACACTGAAGCTTTCTTT. The encoded protein is CASSLEGGNTEAFF.

The chain recombines TRBV7-6 with TRBJ2-6, with D possibly TRBD1 on 5 matching bases. This CDR3 has 15 residues. V was trimmed by 0 bases and J by 2 bases, leaving 5 bases between them. The germline CDR1 and CDR2 sequences are SGHVS and FNYEAQ. The CDR3 region has the DNA TGTGCCAGCAGCTTAGCCAGGGCTGGGGCCAACGTCCTGACTTTC. Its protein is CASSLARAGANVLTF. Using reference TRBV7-6 and TRBJ2-6 for the parts outside the CDR3, the full variable domain is GAGVSQSPRYKVTKRGQDVALRCDPISGHVSLYWYRQALGQGPEFLTYFNYEAQQDKSGLPNDRFSAERPEGSISTLTIQRTEQRDSAMYRCASSLARAGANVLTFGAGSRLTVL.

V and J are TRBV19 and TRBJ2-7, with 8 nucleotides matching TRBD1. Germline values: CDR1 LNHDA, CDR2 SQIVND (reference sequence). V shed 3 bases and J 1 base; nucleotides not matched to a gene: 8. The CDR3 runs to 16 residues. The DNA for the CDR3 is TGTGCCAGTAGTATCCCCCCGGACAGGGTGTCCTACGAGCAGTACGTC. Its protein is CASSIPPDRVSYEQYV.

V and J are TRBV9 and TRBJ1-2; perhaps TRBD1 as D (6 bases). CDR1 is SGDLS, CDR2 YYNGEE, per germline. There are 15 residues in the CDR3. With 4 bases removed from V and 7 bases from J, the gap between germline ends came to 20 bases. The CDR3, as DNA: TGTGCCAGCAGCAGGGGGGGCAGGGAGTTCGGTGGCTACACCTTC. Translation: CASSRGGREFGGYTF. Supplemented by reference TRBV9 and TRBJ1-2, the full variable domain reads DSGVTQTPKHLITATGQRVTLRCSPRSGDLSVYWYQQSLDQGLQFLIQYYNGEERAKGNILERFSAQQFPDLHSELNLSSLELGDSALYFCASSRGGREFGGYTFGSGTRLTVV.

The chain has TRBV6-4 and TRBJ2-7, with D perhaps matching TRBD2 (7 bases). CDR1 and CDR2 from the germline V gene are MRHNA and SNTAGT. The CDR3 runs 16 residues. Deletions cut 8 bases from V and 5 bases from J, with 25 bases between. CDR3 DNA: TGTGCCAGCCTATCGATTGCCGGGGGGCATGGAAACGAGCAGTACGTC. Its translation is CASLSIAGGHGNEQYV.

The genes are TRBV7-9 and TRBJ1-1, with TRBD1 matching 11 bases. V lost 5 bases to trimming and J lost 4 bases; unmatched junction nucleotides: 6. Germline CDR1 and CDR2: SEHNR and FQNEAQ (reference sequence). This CDR3 contains 15 residues. The CDR3 nucleotides read TGTGCCAGCAGCCCCGGGACAGGGGGGACCACTGAAGCTTTCTTT. It is translated as CASSPGTGGTTEAFF.

V is TRBV4-1 and J is TRBJ2-3, with 10 positions matching TRBD2. Trimming at V came to 5 bases and at J to 1 base, leaving 9 bases not matched to a gene. The CDR3 contains 17 residues. Germline V gene data show CDR1 as MGHRA and CDR2 as YSYEKL. The CDR3 DNA is TGCGCCAGCAGCTCGATGGGAACTAGCGGGGGCACAGATACGCAGTATTTT. This codes for CASSSMGTSGGTDTQYF.

The CDR3 region has the DNA TGTGCCAGCGCGGGGGTACCCCAAGAGACCCAGTACTTC. This sequence encodes CASAGVPQETQYF. The V gene is TRBV4-2, the J gene TRBJ2-5; 7 bases are a match to TRBD2. This CDR3 is 13 amino acids long. V lost 8 bases, J lost 1 base, and 4 bases stayed unmatched. Germline values: CDR1 LGHNA, CDR2 YNFKEQ.

In its sample, this clone was seen once. The chain joins TRBV3-1 (or the pseudogene TRBV3-2) to TRBJ2-3; D remains ambiguous. The V end lost 1 base, the J end lost 14 bases, and 19 bases lay between the germline ends. The CDR3 totals 14 residues. Per the germline V gene, CDR1 is LGHDT and CDR2 is YNNKEL (reference sequence). The CDR3 loop reads CASSQGVIVNRMYF. The CDR3 DNA sequence: TGTGCCAGCAGCCAAGGAGTGATCGTCAATCGAATGTATTTT.

The rearrangement uses TRBV15 and TRBJ1-6, with a tentative D call TRBD1 (6 bases). The V end lost 5 bases, the J end lost 10 bases, and 15 bases lay between the germline ends. Germline loops: CDR1 LNHNV, CDR2 YYDKDF (reference sequence). The CDR3 length is 14 residues. The CDR3 DNA sequence: TGTGCCACCAGCGGAGTACAGGGTTACTCACCCCTCCACTTT. Protein product: CATSGVQGYSPLHF.

The genes are TRBV6-2 or TRBV6-3 and TRBJ2-3, with D possibly TRBD1 on 5 matching bases. Germline-derived CDR1 and CDR2 are MNHEY and SVGEGT. The CDR3 contains 15 residues. The V gene lost 0 bases and the J gene lost 2 bases, with 9 bases spanning the gap. The CDR3, as DNA: TGTGCCAGCAGTTACTCAGGGGCAAACACAGATACGCAGTATTTT. Translating it yields CASSYSGANTDTQYF.

This clone was recorded a few times. The chain couples TRBV5-4 to TRBJ2-1; TRBD2 is a possible D gene (6 bases). The CDR3 length is 16 residues. V was clipped by 6 bases and J by 8 bases, with 24 bases between them. Germline V gene sequence: CDR1 SGHNT, CDR2 YYREEE (reference sequence). In DNA form, the CDR3 reads TGTGCCAGCAACGCGGCCCTCGGGGCCGGGAGCTATGAGCAGTTCTTC. This codes for CASNAALGAGSYEQFF. The full variable domain, completed using reference TRBV5-4 and TRBJ2-1, is ETGVTQSPTHLIKTRGQQVTLRCSSQSGHNTVSWYQQALGQGPQFIFQYYREEENGRGNFPPRFSGLQFPNYSSELNVNALELDDSALYLCASNAALGAGSYEQFFGPGTRLTVL.

This clone turned up a few times. This sequence joins TRBV3-1 (or the pseudogene TRBV3-2) and TRBJ2-2, with a tentative D call TRBD2 (6 bases). V lost 4 bases and J lost 8, with 11 bases in between. Germline values: CDR1 LGHDT, CDR2 YNNKEL (reference sequence). This CDR3 spans 13 amino acids. The CDR3 nucleotides are TGTGCCAGCAGCCCAAGTGCGGGGGGGGAGCTGTTTTTT. Translation gives CASSPSAGGELFF.

This CDR3 reads CASGDREYEQYV. As DNA, the CDR3 is TGTGCTAGTGGTGACAGGGAGTACGAGCAGTACGTC. This chain joins TRBV12-5 and TRBJ2-7; 7 nucleotides agree with TRBD1. Unmatched junction bases numbered 2, after V lost 5 bases and J lost 4 bases. The CDR3 has 12 amino acids. Germline V gene data show CDR1 as LGHNT and CDR2 as FRNRAP.

This chain uses TRBV20-1 with TRBJ2-1; the D gene is possibly TRBD2 (5 bases). The germline V and J ends were trimmed by 7 bases and 6 bases, with 10 bases remaining between them. CDR3 length: 11 residues. Germline V gives CDR1 DFQATT, CDR2 SNEGSKA (reference sequence). Written as DNA, the CDR3 is TGCAGTGGGAACGGACTCAATGAGCAGTTCTTC. This sequence encodes CSGNGLNEQFF.

The sample holds a few counts of this clone. This chain joins TRBV7-9 and TRBJ2-3, with D perhaps TRBD1 (6 bases). V was clipped by 5 bases and J by 2 bases, with 11 bases between them. The CDR3 covers 14 residues. Germline-derived CDR1 and CDR2 are SEHNR and FQNEAQ (reference sequence). The DNA of the CDR3 is TGTGCCAGCAGCCCAGGACAGACCACAGATACGCAGTATTTT. This translates into CASSPGQTTDTQYF.

The gene calls are TRBV6-2 or TRBV6-3 and TRBJ1-5; a possible D gene is TRBD1 (5 bases). CDR1 is MNHEY, CDR2 SVGEGT, per germline. Trimming removed 6 bases at V and 0 bases at J, with 18 bases between. The CDR3 covers 17 residues. CDR3 sequence: CASSKGQGGSSNQPQHF. DNA of the CDR3: TGTGCCAGCAGCAAGGGTCAGGGAGGGAGTAGCAATCAGCCCCAGCATTTT.

Worth noting for this clone: Other DNA sequences in this sample translate to the same CDR3. DNA of the CDR3: TGTGCCAGCAGCCGGGACAGGGGCGAGGAGACCCAGTACTTC. Amino acids: CASSRDRGEETQYF. V gene TRBV7-2 combines with J gene TRBJ2-5, with 10 bases lining up with TRBD1. With V trimmed by 5 bases and J by 5 bases, 5 bases remained unmatched. The CDR3 spans 14 residues. Germline V gene data show CDR1 as SGHTA and CDR2 as FQGNSA.